The clone carrying this T cell receptor (beta chain) was found many times. Its target is not known. Between the trimmed V and J ends, which lost 6 bases and 0 bases, there was a span of 6 bases. The length of the CDR3 is 14 residues. The sample is drawn from a study of T cell repertoires in cytomegalovirus infection. Study-wide background: Through public TCR beta signatures, both CMV infection and matching HLA type were indicated. Notes on the study in general: Summed public TCR beta family frequency identified CMV carriers bearing the relevant HLA. The ex vivo response was dominated by HLA-C-restricted CMV-specific TCR beta clonotypes.

TCRdb analysed the reads with MiXCR anew, one entry per CDR3 protein. Altogether 150,000 to 200,000 distinct CDR3 sequences are present, roughly 9% being singletons, with the ten largest covering about 5%. The specimen sequenced was PBMCs. This TCR came from a human donor in good health (CMV status not recorded). Some clones in this sample may be carry-over from other donors' samples. The chain employs TRBV12-3 or TRBV12-4 and TRBJ2-6, with D unclear. CDR3 loop: CASSRNSGANVLTF. The DNA of the CDR3 is TGTGCCAGCAGCCGGAACTCTGGGGCCAACGTCCTGACTTTC.